A selection of T cell receptor beta chains follows, all from one sample in a study of beta chain features in type 1 diabetes. Only in-frame clones appear in the TCRdb table, and some are missing; sequencing was by immunoSEQ multiplex PCR. The table includes 640,000 or so clones, around an eighth detected once. Sequencing used naive CD4+ T cells from blood. Source of these receptors: a man in his late teens or twenties with type 1 diabetes. Each CDR3 is given with its conserved first and last residue. D genes are given only for firm matches. Expanded clones are given a class, and other clones once, few, many or no size at all.

>NA|TRBD2|TRBV7-3|TRBJ2-5
TGTGCCAGCAGCACCGGACTAGCGGGGCAAGAGACCCAGTACTTC
CASSTGLAGQETQYF
>NA|TRBD1|TRBV18|TRBJ1-2
TGTGCCAGCTCCCTCGGACAGGGGCTCACCTATGGCTACACCTTC
CASSLGQGLTYGYTF
>NA|NA|TRBV9|TRBJ1-2
TGTGCCAGCAGCTTGGAAGAGGGTGGCTACACCTTC
CASSLEEGGYTF
>NA|NA|TRBV10-3|TRBJ1-2
TGTGCCATCAGTGAGTCGGTGGGTCCCTCCATCGGCTACACCTTC
CAISESVGPSIGYTF
>NA|TRBD1|TRBV18|TRBJ1-5
TGTGCCAGCTCCCTTGGACAGGATCAGCCCCAGCATTTT
CASSLGQDQPQHF
>NA|NA|TRBV28|TRBJ1-1
TGTGCCAGCAGTTCGACAGAGAACACTGAAGCTTTCTTT
CASSSTENTEAFF
>NA|TRBD1|TRBV18|TRBJ1-2
TGTGCCAGCTCACCTGGGACAGACTATGGCTACACCTTC
CASSPGTDYGYTF
>NA|TRBD2|TRBV27|TRBJ2-7
TGTGCCAGCAGGGCGGGGGTCAGGGAATTGTGGCACGAGCAGTACTTC
CASRAGVRELWHEQYF
>NA|NA|TRBV30|TRBJ2-2
TGTGCCTGGAGAGAACTCATCTTGACCGGGGAGCTGTTTTTT
CAWRELILTGELFF
>NA|NA|TRBV27|TRBJ1-2
TGTGCCAGCAGTTTAAAAGGATCCTCTAACTATGGCTACACCTTC
CASSLKGSSNYGYTF
>NA|TRBD2|TRBV5-8|TRBJ2-1
TGTGCCAGCAGCTCCGCGGGGGGGCCGTCGTTCTTC
CASSSAGGPSFF
>NA|NA|TRBV30|TRBJ1-4
TGTGCCTGGAGTCCCGGCGGGACAACTAATGAAAAACTGTTTTTT
CAWSPGGTTNEKLFF
>few|TRBD2|TRBV19|TRBJ2-3
TGTGCCAGTAGTTCAGCGGGGGGCACAGATACGCAGTATTTT
CASSSAGGTDTQYF
>few|NA|TRBV5-1|TRBJ2-5
TGCGCCAGCAGTAGGGGGGAAGAGACCCAGTACTTC
CASSRGEETQYF
>NA|NA|TRBV6-1|TRBJ2-5
TGTGCCAGCTCTGGGAACGTGGCAGAGACCCAGTACTTC
CASSGNVAETQYF